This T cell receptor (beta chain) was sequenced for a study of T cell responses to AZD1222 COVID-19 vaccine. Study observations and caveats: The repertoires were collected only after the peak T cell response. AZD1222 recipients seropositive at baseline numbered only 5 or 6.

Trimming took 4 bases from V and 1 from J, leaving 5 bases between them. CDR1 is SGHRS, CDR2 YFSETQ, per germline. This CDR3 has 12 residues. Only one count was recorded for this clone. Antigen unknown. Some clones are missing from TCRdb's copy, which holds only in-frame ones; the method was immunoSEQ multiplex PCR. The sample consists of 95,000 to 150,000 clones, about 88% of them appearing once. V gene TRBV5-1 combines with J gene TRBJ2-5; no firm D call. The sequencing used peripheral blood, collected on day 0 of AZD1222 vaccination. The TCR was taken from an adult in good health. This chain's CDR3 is CASSAVQETQYF. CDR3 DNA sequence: TGCGCCAGCAGCGCCGTCCAAGAGACCCAGTACTTC.